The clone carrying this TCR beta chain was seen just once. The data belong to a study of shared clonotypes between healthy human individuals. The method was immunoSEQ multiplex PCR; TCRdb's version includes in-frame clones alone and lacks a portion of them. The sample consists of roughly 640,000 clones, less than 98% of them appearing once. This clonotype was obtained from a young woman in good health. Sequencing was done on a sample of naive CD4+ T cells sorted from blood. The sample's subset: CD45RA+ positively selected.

The chain's CDR3 is CASSPGGRNTEAFF. DNA for the CDR3: TGTGCCAGCAGCCCGGGAGGGAGAAACACTGAAGCTTTCTTT. The V gene is TRBV5-4, the J gene TRBJ1-1; D unclear. This CDR3 comprises 14 residues. The germline V gene encodes CDR1 SGHNT and CDR2 YYREEE (reference sequence). V lost 4 bases, J lost 2 bases, and 12 bases lay in between. The full variable domain, with the rest looked up from reference TRBV5-4 and TRBJ1-1, is ETGVTQSPTHLIKTRGQQVTLRCSSQSGHNTVSWYQQALGQGPQFIFQYYREEENGRGNFPPRFSGLQFPNYSSELNVNALELDDSALYLCASSPGGRNTEAFFGQGTRLTVV.